These 13 T cell receptor beta chains were sequenced from one sample in a study of blood T cell repertoires in COVID-19 (dated by TCRdb to the early 2020s). The method was the immunoSEQ multiplex PCR assay. As stored in TCRdb, this immuneACCESS dataset retains in-frame rearrangements with V and J assigned. A fraction of the clones does not appear; measured against another copy, unresolved V genes explain less than half of the discrepancy, and the remainder lacks a known reason. The sample contains 150,000 to 200,000 clones, 83% of them found a single time. Roughly 1.9% of the sample is taken by the ten largest. The source material was peripheral blood. These receptors came from a woman aged 80 or older with acute or convalescent COVID-19.

The chain couples TRBV7-2 to TRBJ1-2; 7 bases agree with TRBD1. The CDR3 sequence is 14 residues long. Germline V gene data show CDR1 as SGHTA and CDR2 as FQGNSA. The J segment lost 3 bases and the V segment lost 1 base, leaving 2 bases of the junction unmatched. The CDR3 loop is CASSLGQGDYGYTF. CDR3 DNA: TGTGCCAGCAGCTTAGGACAGGGCGACTATGGCTACACCTTC.

The chain employs TRBV5-4 and TRBJ1-6; a possible D gene is TRBD1 (6 bases). The CDR3 loop spans 14 amino acids. V gave up 0 bases and J gave up 6 bases, with 7 bases separating them. Germline CDR1 is SGHNT and CDR2 is YYREEE (reference sequence). The CDR3 region is CASSLDRANSPLHF. The DNA for the CDR3 is TGTGCCAGCAGCTTGGACAGGGCTAATTCACCCCTCCACTTT.

The V gene is TRBV4-1, the J gene TRBJ1-5; D remains unclear. V shed 1 base and J shed 2 bases, with 12 bases lying between them. The germline V gene encodes CDR1 MGHRA and CDR2 YSYEKL. The CDR3 totals 16 residues. CDR3 nucleotide sequence: TGCGCCAGCAGCCAAGTAGGAGCTCCGCGCAATCAGCCCCAGCATTTT. Translated: CASSQVGAPRNQPQHF.

This chain joins TRBV6-4 and TRBJ1-5; 11 bases align to TRBD1. Losses at the gene ends were 5 bases for V and 7 bases for J; bases not matched to a gene: 4. CDR3 length equals 14 residues. Germline V gene lookup returns CDR1 MRHNA and CDR2 SNTAGT. DNA for the CDR3: TGTGCCAGCAGTCGGGACAGGGGGGACCAGCCCCAGCATTTT. It codes for CASSRDRGDQPQHF.

This chain connects TRBV29-1 to TRBJ1-2; D not resolved. The CDR3 covers 12 residues. V lost 0 bases to trimming and J lost 8 bases, with 10 bases between them. Germline V gene lookup returns CDR1 SQVTM and CDR2 ANQGSEA. The chain's CDR3 is CSVEEAVQGYTF. Here the CDR3 DNA reads TGCAGCGTTGAAGAGGCGGTCCAAGGCTACACCTTC.

The gene calls are TRBV10-3 and TRBJ2-3; 9 bases align to TRBD1. The trim removed 4 bases at V and 3 bases at J, leaving 8 bases unmatched. CDR3 length equals 16 residues. Germline V gene data show CDR1 as ENHRY and CDR2 as SYGVKD. The CDR3 region is CAISATTGGGTDTQYF. The CDR3, as DNA: TGTGCCATCAGTGCCACGACAGGGGGAGGGACAGATACGCAGTATTTT.

Only a few counts were recorded for this clone. The chain has TRBV19 and TRBJ2-3; D is unresolved. This CDR3 has 14 residues. From germline, CDR1 is LNHDA and CDR2 SQIVND (reference sequence). Trimming left V 1 base short and J 0 bases short, with 5 bases between. This CDR3 reads CASSIATSTDTQYF. The DNA for the CDR3 is TGTGCCAGTAGTATAGCGACTAGCACAGATACGCAGTATTTT.

The chain combines TRBV29-1 with TRBJ1-1; no firm D call. The V gene lost 4 bases and the J gene lost 6 bases, with 15 bases spanning the gap. CDR3 length: 13 residues. Germline V gives CDR1 SQVTM, CDR2 ANQGSEA. The CDR3 reads CSVATDGQAEAFF. The CDR3 nucleotides are TGCAGCGTTGCAACCGACGGCCAGGCTGAAGCTTTCTTT.

The chain is built from TRBV6-5 and TRBJ2-3; the D gene is possibly TRBD1 (6 bases). V gave up 6 bases and J gave up 6 bases, with 19 bases separating them. Looked up from germline, CDR1 is MNHEY and CDR2 is SVGAGI. There are 15 residues in the CDR3. The CDR3 DNA reads TGTGCCAGCAGCCAAACAGAAACAGGGACGGATACGCAGTATTTT. Translated: CASSQTETGTDTQYF.

The rearrangement joins TRBV4-1 to TRBJ2-2; no clear D. Germline assignment: CDR1 MGHRA and CDR2 YSYEKL. There are 14 residues in the CDR3. V was cut by 1 base and J by 6 bases, with 9 bases left in between. As DNA, the CDR3 is TGCGCCAGCAGCCAAGTTCCCAGTGCCGGGGAGCTGTTTTTT. It yields the protein CASSQVPSAGELFF.

This chain connects TRBV27 to TRBJ1-2, with no clear D. Trimming took 6 bases from V and 1 from J, leaving 21 bases between them. In germline, CDR1 is MNHEY, CDR2 SMNVEV (reference sequence). There are 17 residues in the CDR3. The chain's CDR3 is CASSPGRATPDNYGYTF. The CDR3 nucleotides are TGTGCCAGCAGCCCGGGGAGGGCTACGCCGGATAACTATGGCTACACCTTC.

The chain uses TRBV18 and TRBJ1-1; 9 positions match TRBD1. Trimming took 8 bases from V and 4 from J; bases not matched to a gene: 5. The CDR3 totals 13 residues. Germline V gene data show CDR1 as KGHSH and CDR2 as LQKENI. DNA of the CDR3: TGTGCCAGCGGGACAGGGCGGGTCACTGAAGCTTTCTTT. It yields the protein CASGTGRVTEAFF.

The chain uses TRBV28 and TRBJ2-3; 8 nucleotides agree with TRBD2. J was trimmed by 10 bases and V by 9 bases; bases with no gene match: 18. The germline V gene encodes CDR1 MDHEN and CDR2 SYDVKM. This CDR3 comprises 15 residues. CDR3 region: CASSPGGGPTRAQYF. The CDR3 nucleotides read TGTGCCAGTTCCCCCGGGGGGGGACCCACGAGGGCGCAGTATTTT.